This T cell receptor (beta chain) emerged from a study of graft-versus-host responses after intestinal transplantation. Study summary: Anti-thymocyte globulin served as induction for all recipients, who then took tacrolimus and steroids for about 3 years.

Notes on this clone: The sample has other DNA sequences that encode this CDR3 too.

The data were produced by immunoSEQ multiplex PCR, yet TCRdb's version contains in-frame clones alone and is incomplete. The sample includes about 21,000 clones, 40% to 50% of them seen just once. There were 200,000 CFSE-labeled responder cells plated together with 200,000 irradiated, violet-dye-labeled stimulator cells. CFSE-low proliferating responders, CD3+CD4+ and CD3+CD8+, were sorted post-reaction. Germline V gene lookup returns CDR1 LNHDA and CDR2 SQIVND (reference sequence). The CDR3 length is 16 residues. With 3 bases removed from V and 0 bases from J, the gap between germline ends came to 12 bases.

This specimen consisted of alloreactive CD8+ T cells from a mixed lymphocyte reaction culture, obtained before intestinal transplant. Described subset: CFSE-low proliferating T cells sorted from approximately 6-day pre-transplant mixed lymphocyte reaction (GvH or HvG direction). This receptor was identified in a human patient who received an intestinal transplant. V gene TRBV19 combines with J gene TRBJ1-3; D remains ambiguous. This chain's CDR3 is CASSIAFRVSGNTIYF. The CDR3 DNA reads TGTGCCAGTAGTATCGCCTTCCGGGTCTCTGGAAACACCATATATTTT.